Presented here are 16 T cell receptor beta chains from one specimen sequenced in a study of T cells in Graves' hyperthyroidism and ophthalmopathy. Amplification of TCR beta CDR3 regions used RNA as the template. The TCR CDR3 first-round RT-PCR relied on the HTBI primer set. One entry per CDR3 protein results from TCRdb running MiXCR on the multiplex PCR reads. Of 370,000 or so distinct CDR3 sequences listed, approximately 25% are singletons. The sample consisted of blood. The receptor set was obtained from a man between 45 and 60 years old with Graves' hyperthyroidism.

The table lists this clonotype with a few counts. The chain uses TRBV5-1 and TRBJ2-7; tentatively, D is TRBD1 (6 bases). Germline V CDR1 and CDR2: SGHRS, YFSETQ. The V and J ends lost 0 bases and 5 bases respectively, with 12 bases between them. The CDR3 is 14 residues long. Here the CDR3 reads CASSLDGRGNEQYF. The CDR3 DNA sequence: TGCGCCAGCAGCTTGGATGGCAGGGGTAACGAGCAGTACTTC. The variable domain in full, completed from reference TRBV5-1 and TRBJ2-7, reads KAGVTQTPRYLIKTRGQQVTLSCSPISGHRSVSWYQQTPGQGLQFLFEYFSETQRNKGNFPGRFSGRQFSNSRSEMNVSTLELGDSALYLCASSLDGRGNEQYFGPGTRLTVT.

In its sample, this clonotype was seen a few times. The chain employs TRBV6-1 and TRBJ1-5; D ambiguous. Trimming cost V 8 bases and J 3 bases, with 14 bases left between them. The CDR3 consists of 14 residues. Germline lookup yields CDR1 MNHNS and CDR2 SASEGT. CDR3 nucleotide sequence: TGTGCCAGCCGGCGCGTTGGGTCCAATCAGCCCCAGCATTTT. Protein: CASRRVGSNQPQHF.

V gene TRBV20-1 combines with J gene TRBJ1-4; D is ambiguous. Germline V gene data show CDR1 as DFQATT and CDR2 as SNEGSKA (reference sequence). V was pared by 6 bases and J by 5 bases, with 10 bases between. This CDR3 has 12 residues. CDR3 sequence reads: CSAAGLNEKLFF. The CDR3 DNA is TGCAGTGCAGCAGGCCTAAATGAAAAACTGTTTTTT.

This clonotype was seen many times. Here the CDR3 reads CASSLARGGGEQFF. The CDR3 nucleotides are TGTGCCAGCAGCTTAGCGAGGGGAGGGGGAGAGCAGTTCTTC. V usage is TRBV7-8 and J usage is TRBJ2-1; maybe TRBD2 (7 bases). V lost 0 bases, J lost 10 bases, and 13 bases lay in between. Germline V lookup: CDR1 SGHVS, CDR2 FQNEAQ. This CDR3 is 14 amino acids long.

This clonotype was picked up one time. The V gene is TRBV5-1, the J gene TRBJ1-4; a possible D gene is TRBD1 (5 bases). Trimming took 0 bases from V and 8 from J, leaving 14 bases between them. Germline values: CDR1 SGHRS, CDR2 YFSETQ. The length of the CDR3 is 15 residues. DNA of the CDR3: TGCGCCAGCAGCTTGGACCCAGGGCGTATCGAAAAACTGTTTTTT. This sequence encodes CASSLDPGRIEKLFF.

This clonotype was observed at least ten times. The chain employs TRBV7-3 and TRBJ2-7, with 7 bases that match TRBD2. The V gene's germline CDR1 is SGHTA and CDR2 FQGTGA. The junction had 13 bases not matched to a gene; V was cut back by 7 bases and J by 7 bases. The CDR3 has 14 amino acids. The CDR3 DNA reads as TGTGCCAGCAACCCGGGAGGCCTCACCGGGGAGCAGTACTTC. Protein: CASNPGGLTGEQYF.

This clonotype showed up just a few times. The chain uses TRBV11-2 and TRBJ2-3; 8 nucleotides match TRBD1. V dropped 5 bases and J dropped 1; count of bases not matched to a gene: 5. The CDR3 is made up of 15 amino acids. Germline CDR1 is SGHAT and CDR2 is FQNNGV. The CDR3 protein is CASSPGGWGTDTQYF. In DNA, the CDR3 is TGTGCCAGCAGCCCAGGGGGCTGGGGCACAGATACGCAGTATTTT.

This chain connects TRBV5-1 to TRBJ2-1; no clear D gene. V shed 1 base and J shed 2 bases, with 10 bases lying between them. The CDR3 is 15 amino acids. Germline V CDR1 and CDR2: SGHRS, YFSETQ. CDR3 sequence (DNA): TGCGCCAGCAGCTTGTACGGGCGCACCTACAATGAGCAGTTCTTC. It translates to CASSLYGRTYNEQFF.

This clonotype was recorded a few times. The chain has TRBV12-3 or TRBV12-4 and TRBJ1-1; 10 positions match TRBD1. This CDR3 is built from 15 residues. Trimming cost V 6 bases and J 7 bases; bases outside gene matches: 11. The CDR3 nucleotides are TGTGCCAGCAGCCTTCGGACAGGGGGAAGCAATGAAGCTTTCTTT. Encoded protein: CASSLRTGGSNEAFF.

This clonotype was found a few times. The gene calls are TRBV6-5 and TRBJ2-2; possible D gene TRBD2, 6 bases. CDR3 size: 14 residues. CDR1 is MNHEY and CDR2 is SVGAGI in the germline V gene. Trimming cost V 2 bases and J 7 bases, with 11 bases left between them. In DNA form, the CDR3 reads TGTGCCAGCAGTTACAGACTAGTTAACGGGGAGCTGTTTTTT. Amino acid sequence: CASSYRLVNGELFF.

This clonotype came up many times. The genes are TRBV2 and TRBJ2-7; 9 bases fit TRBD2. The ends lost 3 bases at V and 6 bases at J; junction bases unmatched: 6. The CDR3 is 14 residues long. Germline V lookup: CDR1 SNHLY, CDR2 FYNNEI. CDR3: CASSEVAGASEQYF. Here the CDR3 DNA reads TGTGCCAGCAGTGAGGTAGCGGGAGCGAGCGAGCAGTACTTC.

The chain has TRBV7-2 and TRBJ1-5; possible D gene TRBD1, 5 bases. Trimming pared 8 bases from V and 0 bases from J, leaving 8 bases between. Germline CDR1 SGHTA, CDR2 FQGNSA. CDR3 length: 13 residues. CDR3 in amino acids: CASAGDSNQPQHF. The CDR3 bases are TGTGCCAGCGCGGGGGATAGCAATCAGCCCCAGCATTTT. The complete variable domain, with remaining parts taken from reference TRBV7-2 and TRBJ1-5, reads GAGVSQSPSNKVTEKGKDVELRCDPISGHTALYWYRQSLGQGLEFLIYFQGNSAPDKSGLPSDRFSAERTGGSVSTLTIQRTQQEDSAVYLCASAGDSNQPQHFGDGTRLSIL.

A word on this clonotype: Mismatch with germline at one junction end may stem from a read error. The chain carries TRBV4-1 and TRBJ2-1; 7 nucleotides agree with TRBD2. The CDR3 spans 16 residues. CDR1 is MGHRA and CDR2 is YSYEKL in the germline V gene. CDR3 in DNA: TGCGCCAACAGCCAAGAATCCAGCGGGGTTTACAATGAGCAGTTCTTC. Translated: CANSQESSGVYNEQFF.

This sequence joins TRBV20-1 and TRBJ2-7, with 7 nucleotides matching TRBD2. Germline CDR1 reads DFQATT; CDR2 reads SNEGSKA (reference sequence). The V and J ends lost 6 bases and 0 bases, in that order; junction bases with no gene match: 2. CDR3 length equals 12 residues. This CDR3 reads CSARDYSYEQYF. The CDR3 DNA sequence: TGCAGTGCCAGGGACTACTCCTACGAGCAGTACTTC.

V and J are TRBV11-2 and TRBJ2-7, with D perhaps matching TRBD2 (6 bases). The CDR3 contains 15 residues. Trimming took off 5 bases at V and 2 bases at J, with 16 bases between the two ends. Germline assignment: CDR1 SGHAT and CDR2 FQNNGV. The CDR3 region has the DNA TGTGCCAGCAGCCATCCGGGACTCCTACCCTACGAGCAGTACTTC. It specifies CASSHPGLLPYEQYF.

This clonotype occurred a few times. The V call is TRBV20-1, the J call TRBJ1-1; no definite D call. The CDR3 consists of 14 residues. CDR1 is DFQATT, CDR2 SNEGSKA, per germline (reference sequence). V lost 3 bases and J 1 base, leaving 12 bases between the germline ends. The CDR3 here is CSASSLLENTEAFF. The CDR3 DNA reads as TGCAGTGCTAGTTCCTTGTTAGAGAACACTGAAGCTTTCTTT.